These 32 T cell receptor beta chains were sequenced from one sample in a study of shared clonotypes between healthy human individuals. Libraries were prepared by immunoSEQ multiplex PCR; TCRdb keeps only in-frame clonotypes and omits some of them. The profile shows about a million clones, approximately 80% of them singletons. The sample consisted of memory CD4+ T cells from PBMCs. Noted subset: CD45RA-negative fraction. The receptors come from a man between 18 and 35 years old in good health. Some clones in this sample may be carry-over from other donors' samples.

The chain has TRBV6-4 and TRBJ2-2; either TRBD1 or TRBD2 may supply D (6 bases each). Germline CDR1 reads MRHNA; CDR2 reads SNTAGT. The CDR3 is 15 amino acids. The V and J ends lost 4 bases and 4 bases respectively, with 13 bases between them. CDR3 sequence: CASSVSGAGTGELFF. CDR3 bases: TGTGCCAGCAGTGTTTCGGGGGCCGGCACCGGGGAGCTGTTTTTT.

The chain employs TRBV27 and TRBJ2-7; 12 bases are shared with TRBD2. The germline V gene has CDR1 MNHEY and CDR2 SMNVEV (reference sequence). This CDR3 is 19 amino acids long. After removal of 5 bases from V and 0 bases from J, the junction contained 14 bases not matched to a gene. The CDR3 DNA follows: TGTGCCAGCAGTCCAGGACTAGCGGGATTTTCGAGGGTCTCCTACGAGCAGTACTTC. Translated, it gives CASSPGLAGFSRVSYEQYF.

Here the CDR3 DNA reads TGTGCCAGCAGCCAATCTGGGGGCTCTGCCTACGAGCAGTACTTC. Residues: CASSQSGGSAYEQYF. The chain employs TRBV7-9 and TRBJ2-7; tentative D call: TRBD1 (6 bases). The CDR3 has 15 residues. V dropped 5 bases and J dropped 2 bases, with 16 bases sitting between them. CDR1 is SEHNR, CDR2 FQNEAQ, per germline (reference sequence).

As for this clone: A much larger clone lies a single base off, so this may be a read error. The chain couples TRBV5-1 to TRBJ1-1; D is unclear. CDR3 size: 13 residues. Trimming cost V 2 bases and J 1 base, with 6 bases left between them. Germline loops: CDR1 SGHRS, CDR2 YFSETQ. CDR3 sequence (DNA): TGCGCCAGCAGCTTTCCGGAGAACACTGAAGCTTTCTTT. This gives the protein CASSFPENTEAFF. Supplemented by reference TRBV5-1 and TRBJ1-1, the full variable domain reads KAGVTQTPRYLIKTRGQQVTLSCSPISGHRSVSWYQQTPGQGLQFLFEYFSETQRNKGNFPGRFSGRQFSNSRSEMNVSTLELGDSALYLCASSFPENTEAFFGQGTRLTVV.

This clone was observed a handful of times. The genes are TRBV5-1 and TRBJ1-2; D gene uncertain. V lost 7 bases, J lost 4 bases, and 14 bases lay in between. In germline, CDR1 is SGHRS, CDR2 YFSETQ. The CDR3 has 13 amino acids. In DNA form, the CDR3 reads TGCGCCAGCGCCGAGGGTTCGGGCTATGGCTACACCTTC. Encoded protein: CASAEGSGYGYTF.

The rearrangement uses TRBV4-1 and TRBJ1-2; 7 bases align to TRBD1. The junction had 17 bases not matched to a gene; V was cut back by 5 bases and J by 8 bases. CDR1 and CDR2 (germline): MGHRA, YSYEKL. CDR3 size: 16 residues. CDR3 residues: CASSIRGDRPFFGYTF. The CDR3 DNA sequence: TGCGCCAGCAGCATTCGAGGGGACAGACCTTTTTTCGGCTACACCTTC.

This clone has only a few counts. This specimen includes other DNA sequences encoding the same CDR3. The chain links TRBV2 to TRBJ2-5; 13 nucleotides agree with TRBD2. The CDR3 has 14 amino acids. Germline V CDR1 and CDR2: SNHLY, FYNNEI. The trim removed 7 bases at V and 2 bases at J, leaving 1 base unmatched. CDR3 loop: CASMGLAGQETQYF. In DNA form, the CDR3 reads TGTGCCAGCATGGGACTAGCGGGACAAGAGACCCAGTACTTC.

The chain carries TRBV5-1 and TRBJ1-6; TRBD1 matches at 7 bases. The CDR3 runs 17 residues. The V gene's germline CDR1 is SGHRS and CDR2 YFSETQ. V lost 3 bases and J lost 8; bases outside the gene matches: 14. In nucleotides, the CDR3 is TGCGCCAGCAGCTCGACCGGGACAGCCTCTTTGGATTCACCCCTCCACTTT. Its translation: CASSSTGTASLDSPLHF.

This clone was counted between two and nine times. The chain recombines TRBV9 with TRBJ1-1; the match to TRBD1 covers 8 bases. This CDR3 spans 16 amino acids. The trim removed 0 bases at V and 4 bases at J, leaving 8 bases unmatched. Germline V lookup: CDR1 SGDLS, CDR2 YYNGEE. The CDR3: CASSVDTGGGGTEAFF. CDR3 sequence (DNA): TGTGCCAGCAGCGTAGACACAGGGGGAGGAGGCACTGAAGCTTTCTTT.

V and J are TRBV6-6 and TRBJ1-1, with 7 positions matching TRBD1. V shed 2 bases and J 7 bases; nucleotides not matched to a gene: 4. The CDR3 has 13 residues. Germline V lookup: CDR1 MNHNY, CDR2 SVGAGI (reference sequence). In nucleotides, the CDR3 is TGTGCCAGCAGTTACCCTGGGACAGTTGAAGCTTTCTTT. Its protein product is CASSYPGTVEAFF.

The rearrangement uses TRBV6-6 and TRBJ2-1; 9 nucleotides agree with TRBD2. Germline loops: CDR1 MNHNY, CDR2 SVGAGI (reference sequence). This CDR3 is 15 amino acids long. Trimming cost V 7 bases and J 0 bases; bases outside gene matches: 4. CDR3 DNA: TGTGCCAGCAAAGAGCGGGAGGACTCCTACAATGAGCAGTTCTTC. Translated: CASKEREDSYNEQFF.

This chain's CDR3 is CASSLSGRGLYEQYF. Written as DNA, the CDR3 is TGTGCCAGCAGTTTAAGCGGTCGAGGACTCTACGAGCAGTACTTC. The genes are TRBV7-2 and TRBJ2-7; tentative D call: TRBD2 (5 bases). V dropped 6 bases and J dropped 3 bases, with 18 bases sitting between them. CDR1 is SGHTA, CDR2 FQGNSA, per germline. CDR3 length: 15 amino acids.

The CDR3 region is CASSVTGSTGELFF. CDR3 coding DNA: TGTGCCAGCAGCGTTACAGGGTCCACCGGGGAGCTGTTTTTT. The gene calls are TRBV6-1 and TRBJ2-2; possibly TRBD1 for D (6 bases). V was shortened by 6 bases and J by 4 bases, with 12 bases between the two germline ends. The CDR3 is made up of 14 amino acids. Per the germline V gene, CDR1 is MNHNS and CDR2 is SASEGT.

Only a few counts were recorded for this clone. V is TRBV11-3 and J is TRBJ2-1, with 7 positions matching TRBD2. There are 16 residues in the CDR3. Germline loops: CDR1 SGHNT, CDR2 YENEEA. J gave up 5 bases and V 5 bases, and 12 bases lay outside the gene matches. The CDR3 loop reads CASSPGGSYFDNEQFF. CDR3 sequence (DNA): TGTGCCAGCAGCCCAGGCGGGAGTTACTTTGACAATGAGCAGTTCTTC.

The chain employs TRBV7-2 and TRBJ1-4; D possibly corresponds to TRBD1 (6 bases). Germline CDR1 SGHTA, CDR2 FQGNSA. Trimming took off 4 bases at V and 7 bases at J, with 16 bases between the two ends. The CDR3 is 15 residues long. The CDR3 here is CASSSDFGGAEKLFF. Here the CDR3 DNA reads TGTGCCAGCAGCTCAGATTTCGGGGGGGCTGAAAAACTGTTTTTT.

The V and J genes are TRBV5-1 and TRBJ2-5, with D uncertain. Between the trimmed V and J ends, which lost 5 bases and 4 bases, there was a span of 12 bases. CDR1 and CDR2 (germline): SGHRS, YFSETQ. CDR3 length equals 13 residues. CDR3 sequence (DNA): TGCGCCAGCAGTCCCTCCCCCAGAGAGACCCAGTACTTC. Amino acid sequence: CASSPSPRETQYF.

The chain links TRBV5-1 to TRBJ2-7; 10 nucleotides line up with TRBD1. The ends lost 5 bases at V and 0 bases at J; junction bases unmatched: 2. Germline V gene sequence: CDR1 SGHRS, CDR2 YFSETQ. This CDR3 contains 14 residues. CDR3 sequence reads: CASRGQGSSYEQYF. The DNA for the CDR3 is TGCGCCAGCAGGGGACAGGGGAGCTCCTACGAGCAGTACTTC.

This clone was seen only a few times. This sequence joins TRBV9 and TRBJ2-3; 7 nucleotides align to TRBD1. This CDR3 is 17 amino acids long. Trimming at V came to 4 bases and at J to 0 bases, leaving 11 bases not matched to a gene. Germline CDR1 SGDLS, CDR2 YYNGEE. CDR3: CASSSPQGHGSTDTQYF. For the CDR3, the DNA is TGTGCCAGCAGCTCACCACAGGGGCATGGGAGCACAGATACGCAGTATTTT. Supplemented by reference TRBV9 and TRBJ2-3, the full variable domain reads DSGVTQTPKHLITATGQRVTLRCSPRSGDLSVYWYQQSLDQGLQFLIQYYNGEERAKGNILERFSAQQFPDLHSELNLSSLELGDSALYFCASSSPQGHGSTDTQYFGPGTRLTVL.

The chain is built from TRBV27 and TRBJ2-2; no clear D. CDR1 MNHEY and CDR2 SMNVEV come from the germline V gene (reference sequence). V gave up 9 bases and J gave up 0 bases, with 14 bases separating them. The CDR3 runs 15 residues. In DNA form, the CDR3 reads TGTGCCAGTCAGAGTACTAAGACGAACACCGGGGAGCTGTTTTTT. Encoded protein: CASQSTKTNTGELFF.

A few counts support this clone. The V and J genes are TRBV7-3 and TRBJ2-2; TRBD2 aligns across 11 bases. Looked up from germline, CDR1 is SGHTA and CDR2 is FQGTGA. This CDR3 is 19 amino acids long. Unmatched junction bases numbered 17, after V lost 5 bases and J lost 6 bases. The CDR3 nucleotides read TGTGCCAGCAGCGCAACTTCCGCCCGACTAGCGGGAATTTCCGGGGAGCTGTTTTTT. Its translation is CASSATSARLAGISGELFF.

V is TRBV12-5 and J is TRBJ1-1, with D unresolved. In germline, CDR1 is LGHNT, CDR2 FRNRAP. CDR3 length: 10 amino acids. The V gene lost 7 bases and the J gene lost 4 bases, with 4 bases spanning the gap. CDR3 region: CASAITEAFF. The DNA for the CDR3 is TGTGCTAGTGCCATCACTGAAGCTTTCTTT. Full variable domain (missing parts from reference TRBV12-5 and TRBJ1-1): DARVTQTPRHKVTEMGQEVTMRCQPILGHNTVFWYRQTMMQGLELLAYFRNRAPLDDSGMPKDRFSAEMPDATLATLKIQPSEPRDSAVYFCASAITEAFFGQGTRLTVV.

This chain links TRBV28 with TRBJ1-2; TRBD1 might be the D (6 bases). This CDR3 has 14 residues. V gave up 4 bases and J gave up 4 bases, with 13 bases separating them. Germline CDR1 MDHEN, CDR2 SYDVKM. CDR3 coding DNA: TGTGCCAGCAGTTCCCCCAGGGGTATCTATGGCTACACCTTC. Translation gives CASSSPRGIYGYTF.

This clone occurred once. The rearrangement uses TRBV29-1 and TRBJ2-5, with a possible D match to TRBD2 (6 bases). V was cut by 4 bases and J by 7 bases, with 22 bases left in between. There are 15 residues in the CDR3. In germline, CDR1 is SQVTM, CDR2 ANQGSEA. The CDR3 DNA reads as TGCAGCGTTGGGCGGGAAGCTTCCTCCCGGGGGACCCAGTACTTC. Encoded protein: CSVGREASSRGTQYF.

This sequence joins TRBV27 and TRBJ2-7; tentative D call: TRBD2 (5 bases). Per germline, CDR1 MNHEY and CDR2 SMNVEV (reference sequence). V shed 6 bases and J shed 0 bases, with 9 bases lying between them. The CDR3 sequence is 13 residues long. CDR3 protein: CASREASSYEQYF. The CDR3 DNA reads TGTGCCAGCAGGGAGGCGAGCTCCTACGAGCAGTACTTC.

The gene calls are TRBV4-1 and TRBJ2-1, with 7 nucleotides matching TRBD2. After removal of 8 bases from V and 8 bases from J, the junction contained 18 bases not matched to a gene. CDR1 is MGHRA, CDR2 YSYEKL, per germline. The CDR3 runs 16 residues. The CDR3 DNA sequence: TGCGCCAGCGTCGCAGGGAGGGGCGGGAGATGGCATGAGCAGTTCTTC. As protein: CASVAGRGGRWHEQFF.

This chain joins TRBV18 and TRBJ1-2; possibly TRBD1 for D (6 bases). The CDR3 covers 14 residues. V was pared by 0 bases and J by 8 bases, with 13 bases between. Germline CDR1 is KGHSH and CDR2 is LQKENI. The CDR3, as DNA: TGTGCCAGCTCACCACCTATGGGGGCAGACGGCTACACCTTC. It codes for CASSPPMGADGYTF.

The chain joins TRBV27 to TRBJ1-1; 7 nucleotides agree with TRBD1. The CDR3 runs 16 residues. The J segment lost 0 bases and the V segment lost 2 bases, leaving 6 bases of the junction unmatched. Germline CDR1 MNHEY, CDR2 SMNVEV (reference sequence). The DNA for the CDR3 is TGTGCCAGCAGTTTAACAGGGGCCCGGATGAACACTGAAGCTTTCTTT. It yields the protein CASSLTGARMNTEAFF.

The chain joins TRBV28 to TRBJ1-2, with D maybe TRBD1 (6 bases). V was clipped by 7 bases and J by 4 bases, with 22 bases between them. CDR1 is MDHEN and CDR2 is SYDVKM in the germline V gene. This CDR3 comprises 16 residues. The CDR3 region has the DNA TGTGCCAGCATGAGGTTCGGGGGGCGGGAAGGCTATGGCTACACCTTC. Amino acid sequence: CASMRFGGREGYGYTF.

This chain uses TRBV11-2 with TRBJ1-3; D gene uncertain. V was shortened by 5 bases and J by 2 bases, with 16 bases between the two germline ends. The CDR3 loop spans 16 amino acids. The germline gives CDR1 SGHAT, CDR2 FQNNGV. CDR3 bases: TGTGCCAGCAGCCTCGTCGGGCCCGGGGCTGGAAACACCATATATTTT. The encoded protein is CASSLVGPGAGNTIYF. Full variable domain (missing parts from reference TRBV11-2 and TRBJ1-3): EAGVAQSPRYKIIEKRQSVAFWCNPISGHATLYWYQQILGQGPKLLIQFQNNGVVDDSQLPKDRFSAERLKGVDSTLKIQPAKLEDSAVYLCASSLVGPGAGNTIYFGEGSWLTVV.

This chain uses TRBV30 with TRBJ2-7; a possible D gene is TRBD2 (7 bases). The CDR3 contains 14 residues. Germline V gives CDR1 GTSNPN, CDR2 SVGIG (reference sequence). Trimming stripped 4 bases from V and 5 bases from J, with 18 bases between. In nucleotides, the CDR3 is TGTGCCTGGACTAGGGGGGGCGTTACCCACGAGCAGTACTTC. Translated: CAWTRGGVTHEQYF.

The genes are TRBV19 and TRBJ2-5; 7 bases align to TRBD1. In germline, CDR1 is LNHDA, CDR2 SQIVND (reference sequence). The trim removed 4 bases at V and 3 bases at J, leaving 5 bases unmatched. The CDR3 is 14 residues long. CDR3 coding DNA: TGTGCCAGTAGTAAGGGGGCAGGGAAAGAGACCCAGTACTTC. This codes for CASSKGAGKETQYF.

This chain connects TRBV6-1 to TRBJ2-3; 12 bases are shared with TRBD2. There are 17 residues in the CDR3. Germline V CDR1 and CDR2: MNHNS, SASEGT. J was trimmed by 6 bases and V by 4 bases; bases with no gene match: 11. CDR3 in amino acids: CASSAQTSGSGWDTQYF. CDR3 nucleotide sequence: TGTGCCAGCAGTGCCCAGACTAGCGGGAGCGGGTGGGATACGCAGTATTTT.